The next 5 T cell receptor beta chains were all read from a single sample in a study of T cells in Graves' hyperthyroidism and ophthalmopathy. It was RNA transcripts that yielded the amplified TCR beta CDR3 regions. First-round RT-PCR of the TCR CDR3 relied on the HTBI primer set. TCRdb redid the calling of the multiplex PCR reads with MiXCR, one entry per CDR3 protein. The sample shows more than 250,000 distinct CDR3 sequences, approximately 16% of them seen only once. Input material: blood. These receptors all come from a woman aged 45-60 years with Graves' hyperthyroidism that later progressed to Graves' ophthalmopathy.

The sample holds many counts of this clonotype. The chain joins TRBV20-1 to TRBJ2-7; tentatively, D is TRBD2 (6 bases). This CDR3 has 13 amino acids. V was clipped by 7 bases and J by 4 bases, with 17 bases between them. CDR1 is DFQATT, CDR2 SNEGSKA, per germline (reference sequence). CDR3 in DNA: TGCAGTGGCCGCGGAGGGGCCCTATACGAGCAGTACTTC. This codes for CSGRGGALYEQYF.

This clonotype was seen repeatedly, ten times or more. The V and J genes are TRBV20-1 and TRBJ2-5; no firm D call. Germline CDR1 reads DFQATT; CDR2 reads SNEGSKA (reference sequence). CDR3 size: 10 residues. Trimming took 6 bases from V and 5 from J, leaving 7 bases between them. CDR3 DNA sequence: TGCAGTGCCTCCGGGGAGACCCAGTACTTC. The encoded protein is CSASGETQYF.

This clonotype was detected a few times. The CDR3, as DNA: TGCAGCGTTGTCCAAACCAACTACGAGCAGTACTTC. The encoded protein is CSVVQTNYEQYF. The chain has TRBV29-1 and TRBJ2-7; D is uncertain. CDR3 length: 12 amino acids. Trimming shortened V by 4 bases and J by 3 bases, and 10 bases separated the two germline ends. The germline gives CDR1 SQVTM, CDR2 ANQGSEA.

This clonotype was detected only a few times. The chain combines TRBV9 with TRBJ1-1; no clear D gene. V was pared by 4 bases and J by 0 bases, with 13 bases between. This CDR3 is 15 amino acids long. CDR1 and CDR2 from the germline V gene are SGDLS and YYNGEE. DNA for the CDR3: TGTGCCAGCAGCACTAGCACAAGTTTGAACACTGAAGCTTTCTTT. It yields the protein CASSTSTSLNTEAFF. Variable domain in full (rest from reference TRBV9 and TRBJ1-1): DSGVTQTPKHLITATGQRVTLRCSPRSGDLSVYWYQQSLDQGLQFLIQYYNGEERAKGNILERFSAQQFPDLHSELNLSSLELGDSALYFCASSTSTSLNTEAFFGQGTRLTVV.

The chain has TRBV29-1 and TRBJ2-1; TRBD1 matches 7 bases. The CDR3 covers 15 residues. Unmatched junction bases numbered 8, after V lost 6 bases and J lost 0 bases. Germline V gives CDR1 SQVTM, CDR2 ANQGSEA. The CDR3 reads CSVDPWTGSYNEQFF. The CDR3, as DNA: TGCAGCGTCGATCCTTGGACAGGCTCCTACAATGAGCAGTTCTTC.